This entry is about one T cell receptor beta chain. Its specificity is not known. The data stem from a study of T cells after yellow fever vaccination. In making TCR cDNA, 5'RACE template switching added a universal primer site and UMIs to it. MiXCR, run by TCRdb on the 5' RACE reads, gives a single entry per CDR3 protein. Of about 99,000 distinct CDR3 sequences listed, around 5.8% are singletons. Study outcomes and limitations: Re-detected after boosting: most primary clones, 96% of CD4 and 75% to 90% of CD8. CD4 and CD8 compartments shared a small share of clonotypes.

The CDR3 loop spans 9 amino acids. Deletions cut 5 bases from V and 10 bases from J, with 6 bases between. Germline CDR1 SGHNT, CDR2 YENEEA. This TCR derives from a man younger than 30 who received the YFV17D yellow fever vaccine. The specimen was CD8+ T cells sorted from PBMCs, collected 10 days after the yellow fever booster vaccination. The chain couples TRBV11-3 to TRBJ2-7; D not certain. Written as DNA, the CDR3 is TGTGCCAGCAGCACCCCCCAGTACGTC. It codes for CASSTPQYV.